The sequence of this T cell receptor beta chain was determined in a study of blood T cell repertoires in COVID-19. Whole-study context: The United States, Italy and Spain provided the acute and convalescent COVID-19 samples. In each case, the material was cDNA or gDNA derived from T cells, B-cell-depleted T cells, or PBMCs.

In the source study's methods: Amplification from reference gene primers served as the basis for estimated nucleated cell counts. Assay: immunoSEQ multiplex PCR; the TCRdb copy retains only in-frame clones and omits some. V, J and clone size were drawn from that table, and D and trimming were deduced from the DNA. The sample yields about 40,000 clones, over 70% seen once. The clonotype comes from a woman older than 75 with acute or convalescent COVID-19. Source material: peripheral blood.

CDR3: CATSRRLAGVREQFF. The CDR3 bases are TGTGCCACCAGCCGGAGACTAGCGGGAGTACGTGAGCAGTTCTTC. The chain links TRBV15 to TRBJ2-1; 12 bases agree with TRBD2. Germline V gene lookup returns CDR1 LNHNV and CDR2 YYDKDF (reference sequence). The V and J ends lost 5 bases and 9 bases, in that order; junction bases with no gene match: 8. This CDR3 has 15 residues.